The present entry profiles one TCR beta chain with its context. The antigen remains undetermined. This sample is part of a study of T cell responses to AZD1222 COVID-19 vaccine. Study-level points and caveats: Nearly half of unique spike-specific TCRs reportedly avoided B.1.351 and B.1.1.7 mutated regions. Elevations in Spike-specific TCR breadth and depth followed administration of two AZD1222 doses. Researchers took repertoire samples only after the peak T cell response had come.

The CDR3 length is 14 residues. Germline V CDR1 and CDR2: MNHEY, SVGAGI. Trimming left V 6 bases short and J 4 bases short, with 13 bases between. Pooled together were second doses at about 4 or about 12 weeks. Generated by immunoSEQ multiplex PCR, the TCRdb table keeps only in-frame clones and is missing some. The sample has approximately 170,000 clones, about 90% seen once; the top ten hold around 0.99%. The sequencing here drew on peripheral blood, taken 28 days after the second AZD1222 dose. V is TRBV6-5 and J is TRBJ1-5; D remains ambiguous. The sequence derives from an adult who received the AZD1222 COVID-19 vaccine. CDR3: CASRDLLTNQPQHF. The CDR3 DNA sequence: TGTGCCAGCAGGGACTTATTAACAAATCAGCCCCAGCATTTT.